The source of this T cell receptor (beta chain) is a study of T cell changes during pregnancy in multiple sclerosis. TCRdb's table, derived via immunoSEQ multiplex PCR, lists solely in-frame clones and lacks some. The sample includes around 100,000 clones, just over 90% of them seen just once. The CDR3 runs to 13 residues. Germline CDR1 is SEHNR and CDR2 is FQNEAQ (reference sequence). Trimming took 1 base from V and 3 from J, leaving 7 bases between them. Specimen: peripheral blood, collected after pregnancy. The chain is built from TRBV7-9 and TRBJ2-7; D ambiguous. This clonotype was sampled from a female donor with multiple sclerosis, enrolled in a pregnancy study. CDR3: CASSLGVGYEQYF. For the CDR3, the DNA is TGTGCCAGCAGCTTAGGCGTCGGCTACGAGCAGTACTTC.